The 30 T cell receptor beta chains presented below share a single source sample, sequenced in a study of molecular identifiers for immune sequencing clone quantification. Using its own MiXCR run on the PCR reads, TCRdb lists one record per CDR3 protein. The sample contains about 640,000 distinct CDR3 sequences, just under 20% of which appear only once. The sequenced sample consisted of naive CD8+ T cells from blood, with Jurkat cell RNA spiked in. Subset of the sample: FACS-sorted CD8+CD4-CCR7+CD45RA+ naive T cells. The source is a human donor in good health. Some libraries in this study had Jurkat cell RNA spiked in.

The CDR3 reads CASSPRRDPTDTQYF. CDR3 nucleotide sequence: TGTGCCAGCAGCCCCAGGCGGGACCCCACAGATACGCAGTATTTT. The genes are TRBV7-3 and TRBJ2-3; maybe TRBD2 (6 bases). There are 15 residues in the CDR3. V lost 5 bases to trimming and J lost 2 bases, with 14 bases between them. The germline V gene has CDR1 SGHTA and CDR2 FQGTGA.

At least ten counts were recorded for this clonotype. The chain uses TRBV7-6 and TRBJ2-3; 15 nucleotides line up with TRBD2. V trimming: 5 bases; J trimming: 3 bases; junction bases outside the gene matches: 6. Germline assignment: CDR1 SGHVS and CDR2 FNYEAQ. The CDR3 loop spans 17 amino acids. DNA of the CDR3: TGTGCCAGCAGCGCGGGACTAGCGGGAGGTCAGACAGATACGCAGTATTTT. Its protein is CASSAGLAGGQTDTQYF.

Concerning this clonotype: A single base separates this from a much larger clone, so it may be a read error. The chain has TRBV28 and TRBJ2-7; 12 bases map to TRBD2. The CDR3 sequence is 14 residues long. Germline V CDR1 and CDR2: MDHEN, SYDVKM. CDR3 in DNA: TGTGCCAGCAACCTAGCGGGAGGGTCCTACGGGCAGTACTTC. Its translation: CASNLAGGSYGQYF.

This clonotype was picked up many times. J is TRBJ2-7 and V is TRBV5-1, with 8 bases identical to TRBD1. The V and J ends lost 4 bases and 6 bases, in that order; junction bases with no gene match: 9. Germline V lookup: CDR1 SGHRS, CDR2 YFSETQ. The CDR3 is 14 residues long. The CDR3 reads CASSPERTGSEQYF. The CDR3 DNA follows: TGCGCCAGCAGCCCGGAACGGACAGGGAGCGAGCAGTACTTC.

This clonotype was detected a few times. A read error may explain this, as a much larger clone is one base away. V and J are TRBV5-6 and TRBJ2-7; possible D gene TRBD1, 6 bases. The length of the CDR3 is 12 residues. From germline, CDR1 is SGHDT and CDR2 YYEEEE. DNA for the CDR3: TGTGCCGGCAGCTTGGACAGAAACGAGCAGTACTTC. Residues: CAGSLDRNEQYF.

This clonotype was recorded at least ten times. The gene calls are TRBV27 and TRBJ1-2; D unresolved. Germline CDR1 is MNHEY and CDR2 is SMNVEV (reference sequence). This CDR3 comprises 15 residues. V lost 6 bases and J 3 bases, leaving 17 bases between the germline ends. CDR3: CASRDWEGDYYGYTF. The CDR3 DNA reads TGTGCCAGCAGGGATTGGGAAGGTGACTACTATGGCTACACCTTC.

This clonotype appeared many times. The V gene is TRBV5-5, the J gene TRBJ2-7, with D possibly being TRBD2 (5 bases). V was clipped by 1 base and J by 2 bases, with 10 bases between them. This CDR3 has 14 amino acids. Germline lookup yields CDR1 SGHKS and CDR2 YYEKEE (reference sequence). DNA of the CDR3: TGTGCCAGCAGCTTGTCCCCGGGGACCTACGAGCAGTACTTC. Its protein product is CASSLSPGTYEQYF.

This clonotype has a count of ten or more. The chain couples TRBV6-5 to TRBJ2-3, with a tentative D call TRBD2 (5 bases). Per germline, CDR1 MNHEY and CDR2 SVGAGI. V was cut by 2 bases and J by 3 bases, with 6 bases left in between. The CDR3 contains 13 residues. The DNA of the CDR3 is TGTGCCAGCAGTTACACGGGGACAGATACGCAGTATTTT. This encodes CASSYTGTDTQYF.

On this clonotype: A much bigger clone sits one base away, suggesting this may be a read error. CDR3 in DNA: TGTGCCAGCAGTTTGAAGGGAGATTGGGGGACCCAGTACTTC. This gives the protein CASSLKGDWGTQYF. The V gene is TRBV28, the J gene TRBJ2-5; TRBD2 is a possible D gene (5 bases). The CDR3 is 14 residues long. The V and J ends lost 3 bases and 7 bases respectively, with 15 bases between them. CDR1 is MDHEN, CDR2 SYDVKM, per germline. Drawing the rest from reference TRBV28 and TRBJ2-5, the complete variable domain is DVKVTQSSRYLVKRTGEKVFLECVQDMDHENMFWYRQDPGLGLRLIYFSYDVKMKEKGDIPEGYSVSREKKERFSLILESASTNQTSMYLCASSLKGDWGTQYFGPGTRLLVL.

Ten or more counts support this clonotype. The chain uses TRBV7-9 and TRBJ2-2; no definite D call. This CDR3 comprises 14 residues. Germline CDR1 reads SEHNR; CDR2 reads FQNEAQ (reference sequence). V gave up 3 bases and J gave up 1 base, with 6 bases separating them. The CDR3 here is CASSLLRNTGELFF. DNA for the CDR3: TGTGCCAGCAGCTTGCTAAGGAACACCGGGGAGCTGTTTTTT.

This clonotype appeared many times. CDR3 region: CASSVAEGSEQYF. The CDR3 nucleotides are TGTGCCAGCAGCGTAGCAGAGGGGTCCGAGCAGTACTTC. V and J are TRBV9 and TRBJ2-7, with D perhaps matching TRBD1 or TRBD2 (5 bases each). Germline loops: CDR1 SGDLS, CDR2 YYNGEE. Trimming took off 0 bases at V and 6 bases at J, with 10 bases between the two ends. The CDR3 runs 13 residues.

This clonotype was seen many times. The chain is built from TRBV19 and TRBJ1-1, with D hard to call. The CDR3 is 13 residues long. V was cut by 7 bases and J by 1 base, with 10 bases left in between. The V gene's germline CDR1 is LNHDA and CDR2 SQIVND (reference sequence). CDR3 sequence: CASTDGSNTEAFF. CDR3 coding DNA: TGTGCCAGTACCGACGGTTCGAACACTGAAGCTTTCTTT.

On this clonotype: At one boundary the junction diverges from the germline segment, which might be a read error. This chain joins TRBV7-9 and TRBJ2-7; D might be TRBD2 (6 bases). Germline V gene data show CDR1 as SEHNR and CDR2 as FQNEAQ (reference sequence). The CDR3 is made up of 14 amino acids. CDR3 nucleotides: TGTGCCAGCAGGTCCGTGGGGGACTCCTATGAGCAGTACTTC. It yields the protein CASRSVGDSYEQYF.

This clonotype appeared many times. The rearrangement uses TRBV3-1 and TRBJ2-5; D not certain. Germline lookup yields CDR1 LGHDT and CDR2 YNNKEL (reference sequence). The CDR3 sequence is 14 residues long. V gave up 0 bases and J gave up 4 bases, with 9 bases separating them. The CDR3 DNA follows: TGTGCCAGCAGCCAAGATAGGGCGGCAGAGACCCAGTACTTC. This translates into CASSQDRAAETQYF.

This clonotype occurred a few times. J is TRBJ1-3 and V is TRBV11-2; D ambiguous. Per germline, CDR1 SGHAT and CDR2 FQNNGV. The germline V and J ends were trimmed by 5 bases and 4 bases, with 15 bases remaining between them. The CDR3 consists of 15 residues. This CDR3 reads CASSLLAIGGNTIYF. In nucleotides, the CDR3 is TGTGCCAGCAGCCTCCTCGCGATAGGGGGAAACACCATATATTTT.

This chain joins TRBV27 and TRBJ1-6; D remains ambiguous. V was pared by 4 bases and J by 5 bases, with 6 bases between. The V gene's germline CDR1 is MNHEY and CDR2 SMNVEV (reference sequence). CDR3 length: 13 amino acids. The CDR3 DNA sequence: TGTGCCAGCAGTTATCAGCATAATTCACCCCTCCACTTT. Translation gives CASSYQHNSPLHF.

In regard to this clonotype: A read error may explain this, as a much larger clone is one base away. The genes are TRBV4-1 and TRBJ1-5; D call uncertain. This CDR3 contains 15 residues. Trimming pared 4 bases from V and 6 bases from J, leaving 16 bases between. Germline V lookup: CDR1 MGHRA, CDR2 YSYEKL. The chain's CDR3 is CASSPNWGPAQPQHF. In DNA, the CDR3 is TGCGCCAGCAGCCCCAACTGGGGTCCCGCTCAGCCCCAGCATTTT.

As for this clonotype: A junction end diverges from the germline sequence, so it may reflect a read error. This chain connects TRBV20-1 to TRBJ2-5; D possibly corresponds to TRBD2 (5 bases). Germline V gives CDR1 DFQATT, CDR2 SNEGSKA (reference sequence). The CDR3 covers 15 residues. CDR3 residues: CGASMKERPEEAQYF. The CDR3 bases are TGCGGTGCTAGTATGAAAGAAAGGCCGGAGGAGGCCCAGTACTTC.

This clonotype was found many times. The rearrangement links TRBV20-1 to TRBJ1-1; D might be TRBD1 (6 bases). The CDR3 has 13 amino acids. V was trimmed by 2 bases and J by 1 base, leaving 8 bases between them. The germline V gene encodes CDR1 DFQATT and CDR2 SNEGSKA (reference sequence). DNA for the CDR3: TGCAGTGCTAGATCGGACAGGAACACTGAAGCTTTCTTT. Its protein is CSARSDRNTEAFF.

The chain joins TRBV11-2 to TRBJ2-7; 9 bases map to TRBD1. This CDR3 spans 16 amino acids. Germline assignment: CDR1 SGHAT and CDR2 FQNNGV. V was clipped by 4 bases and J by 1 base; unmatched bases: 8. CDR3 sequence reads: CASSSDPGQGSYEQYF. For the CDR3, the DNA is TGTGCCAGCAGCTCGGATCCGGGACAGGGTTCCTACGAGCAGTACTTC.

The chain uses TRBV11-2 and TRBJ2-7; the match to TRBD1 covers 7 bases. CDR3 length: 15 residues. Germline CDR1 is SGHAT and CDR2 is FQNNGV. V was pared by 4 bases and J by 4 bases, with 10 bases of the junction left unmatched. CDR3 DNA sequence: TGTGCCAGCAGCTGGGGGACAGAGATTCTTTACGAGCAGTACTTC. The encoded protein is CASSWGTEILYEQYF.

This clonotype has ten or more counts. The chain has TRBV6-1 and TRBJ1-1; tentative D call: TRBD1 (5 bases). The germline gives CDR1 MNHNS, CDR2 SASEGT. The CDR3 loop spans 14 amino acids. Trimming removed 1 base at V and 11 bases at J, with 17 bases between. The DNA for the CDR3 is TGTGCCAGCAGTGAAGTTGGAGTGGGGGTCTGGGCTTTCTTT. This translates into CASSEVGVGVWAFF.

Details on this clonotype: At one end, the junction sequence differs from germline, possibly due to a read error. DNA of the CDR3: TGTGTCAGCTCACCAAAGACTAGCATCACAGATACGCAGTATTTT. The encoded protein is CVSSPKTSITDTQYF. The rearrangement joins TRBV18 to TRBJ2-3; 7 bases align to TRBD2. The V gene's germline CDR1 is KGHSH and CDR2 LQKENI. CDR3 length: 15 amino acids.

In this sample, this clonotype turned up many times. The gene calls are TRBV4-2 and TRBJ2-1; 8 bases line up with TRBD2. J lost 5 bases, V lost 4 bases, and 7 bases had no gene match. Germline CDR1 reads LGHNA; CDR2 reads YNFKEQ. The CDR3 has 15 residues. CDR3 in amino acids: CASSLSGIGNNEQFF. The CDR3 DNA follows: TGTGCCAGCAGCCTTAGCGGGATAGGGAACAATGAGCAGTTCTTC.

This clonotype was seen repeatedly, ten times or more. The chain carries TRBV29-1 and TRBJ2-7; unclear D gene. The CDR3 runs to 13 residues. The germline V and J ends were trimmed by 2 bases and 3 bases, with 11 bases remaining between them. Germline CDR1 is SQVTM and CDR2 is ANQGSEA. DNA of the CDR3: TGCAGCGTTGAACAGTTTTCCGACTACGAGCAGTACTTC. As protein: CSVEQFSDYEQYF.

In the case of this clonotype: Compared with germline, one end of the junction differs, possibly owing to a read error. The rearrangement uses TRBV6-1 and TRBJ2-5, with TRBD1 matching 8 bases. The CDR3 covers 15 residues. Looked up from germline, CDR1 is MNHNS and CDR2 is SASEGT. The CDR3 coding sequence is TGTGACAGCAATATCGCAGGGGGCGCCCGGGAGACCCAGTACTTC. Residues: CDSNIAGGARETQYF.

This clonotype was counted at least ten times. The V gene is TRBV27, the J gene TRBJ2-3; D is undetermined. The V end lost 0 bases, the J end lost 4 bases, and 5 bases lay between the germline ends. CDR3 length: 13 residues. The V gene's germline CDR1 is MNHEY and CDR2 SMNVEV (reference sequence). This chain's CDR3 is CASSLSWPDTQYF. The CDR3 DNA sequence: TGTGCCAGCAGTTTATCTTGGCCAGATACGCAGTATTTT.

On this clonotype itself: An end of the junction differs from the germline gene, which may be a read error. The CDR3 region has the DNA TGTGCCAGCAGCTTAGTTACAGGGACCGCCAATGAGCAGCTCTTC. It encodes CASSLVTGTANEQLF. The chain is built from TRBV7-6 and TRBJ2-1, with D possibly TRBD1 on 6 matching bases. The germline gives CDR1 SGHVS, CDR2 FNYEAQ. CDR3 size: 15 residues.

This clonotype was seen only a few times. The genes are TRBV12-3 or TRBV12-4 and TRBJ2-5, with a possible D match to TRBD2 (6 bases). CDR3 length equals 16 residues. V was pared by 5 bases and J by 1 base, with 17 bases between. CDR3 in DNA: TGTGCCAGCAGTCCCTTAGCGGTGGGGTTCCAAGAGACCCAGTACTTC. Its protein is CASSPLAVGFQETQYF.

This clonotype has ten or more counts. The V gene is TRBV7-9, the J gene TRBJ1-1; D uncertain. Germline V gene sequence: CDR1 SEHNR, CDR2 FQNEAQ (reference sequence). Trimming removed 5 bases at V and 0 bases at J, with 13 bases between. This CDR3 is 15 amino acids long. The CDR3 DNA sequence: TGTGCCAGCAGCCCAGGCGGAGGGTTGAACACTGAAGCTTTCTTT. Its protein is CASSPGGGLNTEAFF.